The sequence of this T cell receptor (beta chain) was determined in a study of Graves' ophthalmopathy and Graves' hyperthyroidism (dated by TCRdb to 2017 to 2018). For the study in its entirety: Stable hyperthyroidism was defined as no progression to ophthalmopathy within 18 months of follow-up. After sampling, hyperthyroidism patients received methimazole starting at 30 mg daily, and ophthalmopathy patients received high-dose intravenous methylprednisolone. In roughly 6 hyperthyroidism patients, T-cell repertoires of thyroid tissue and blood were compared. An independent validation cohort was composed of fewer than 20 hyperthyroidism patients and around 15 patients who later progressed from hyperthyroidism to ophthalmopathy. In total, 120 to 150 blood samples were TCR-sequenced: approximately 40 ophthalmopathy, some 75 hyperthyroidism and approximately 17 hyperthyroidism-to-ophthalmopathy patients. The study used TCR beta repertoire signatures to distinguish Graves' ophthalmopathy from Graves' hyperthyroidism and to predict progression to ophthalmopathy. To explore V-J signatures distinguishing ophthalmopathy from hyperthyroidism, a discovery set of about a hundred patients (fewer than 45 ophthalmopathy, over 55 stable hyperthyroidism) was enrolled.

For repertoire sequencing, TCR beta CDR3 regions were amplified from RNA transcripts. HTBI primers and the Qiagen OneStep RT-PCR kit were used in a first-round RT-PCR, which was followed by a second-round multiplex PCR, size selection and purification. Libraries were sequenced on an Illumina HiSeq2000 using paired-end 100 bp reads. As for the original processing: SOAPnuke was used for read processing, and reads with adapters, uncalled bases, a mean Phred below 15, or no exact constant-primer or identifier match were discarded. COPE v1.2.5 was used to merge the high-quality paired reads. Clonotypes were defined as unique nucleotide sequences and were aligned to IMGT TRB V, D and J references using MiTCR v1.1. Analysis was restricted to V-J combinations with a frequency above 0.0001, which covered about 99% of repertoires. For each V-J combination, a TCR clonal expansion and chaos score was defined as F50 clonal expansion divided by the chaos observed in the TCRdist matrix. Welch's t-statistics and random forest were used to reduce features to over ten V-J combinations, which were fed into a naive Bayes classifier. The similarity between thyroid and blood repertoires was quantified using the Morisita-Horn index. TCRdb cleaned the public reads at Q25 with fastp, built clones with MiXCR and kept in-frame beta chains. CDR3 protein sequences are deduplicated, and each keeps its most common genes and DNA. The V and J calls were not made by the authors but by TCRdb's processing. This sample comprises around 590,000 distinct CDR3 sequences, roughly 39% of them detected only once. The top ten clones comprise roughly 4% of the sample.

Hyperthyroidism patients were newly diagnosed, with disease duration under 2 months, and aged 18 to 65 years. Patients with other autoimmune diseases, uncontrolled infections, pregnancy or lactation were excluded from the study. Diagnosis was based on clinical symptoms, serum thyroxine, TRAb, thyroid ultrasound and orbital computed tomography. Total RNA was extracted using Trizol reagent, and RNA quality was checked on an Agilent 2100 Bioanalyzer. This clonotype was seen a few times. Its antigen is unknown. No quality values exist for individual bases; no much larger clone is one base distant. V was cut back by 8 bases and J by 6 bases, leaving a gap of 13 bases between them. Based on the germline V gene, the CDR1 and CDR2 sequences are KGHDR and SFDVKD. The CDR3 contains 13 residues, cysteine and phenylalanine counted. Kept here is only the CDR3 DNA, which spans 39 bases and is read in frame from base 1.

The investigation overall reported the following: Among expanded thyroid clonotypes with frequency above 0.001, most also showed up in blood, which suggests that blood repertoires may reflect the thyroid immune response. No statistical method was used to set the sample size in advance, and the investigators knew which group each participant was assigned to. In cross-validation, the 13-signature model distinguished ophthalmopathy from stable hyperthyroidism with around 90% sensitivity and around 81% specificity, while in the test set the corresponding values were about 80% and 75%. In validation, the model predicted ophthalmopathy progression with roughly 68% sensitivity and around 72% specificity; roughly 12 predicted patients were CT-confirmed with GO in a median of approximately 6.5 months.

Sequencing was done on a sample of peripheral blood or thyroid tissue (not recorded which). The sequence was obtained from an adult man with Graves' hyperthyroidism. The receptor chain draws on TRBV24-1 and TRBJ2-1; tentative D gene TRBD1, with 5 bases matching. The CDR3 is CATMLQGFNEQFF. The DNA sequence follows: TGTGCCACCATGCTCCAGGGTTTCAATGAGCAGTTCTTC.